These T cell receptor beta chains were read from a single sample in a study of T cells in localized non-small cell lung cancer. Assay: immunoSEQ multiplex PCR; the TCRdb copy retains only in-frame clones and omits some. The sample lists 2,500 to 3,500 clones, 30% to 45% seen once, with approximately 19% in the top ten. The material sequenced was lung tumor tissue, taken before any cancer treatment. The receptors come from a male donor at least 60 years old with stage I squamous cell lung carcinoma. Each CDR3 is given with its conserved first and last residue. A D gene is named only where the DNA matches it firmly. The size of a clone is reported for some rows only, either as once, few or many, or as a class for expanded clones.

TRBV28,few,-,TRBJ1-3,CASRGHRSGNTIYF,TGTGCCAGCAGGGGACATCGTTCTGGAAACACCATATATTTT
TRBV30,-,-,TRBJ1-5,CAWSAGGDQPQHF,TGTGCCTGGAGTGCGGGGGGCGATCAGCCCCAGCATTTT
TRBV11-3,medium-sized,-,TRBJ2-1,CASSLVRGASYNEQFF,TGTGCCAGCAGCTTAGTCAGGGGAGCTTCCTACAATGAGCAGTTCTTC
TRBV6-8,few,-,TRBJ1-1,CASSYSQGARAAFF,TGTGCCAGCAGTTACTCGCAGGGCGCACGGGCGGCTTTCTTT
TRBV28,-,TRBD2,TRBJ2-7,CASSWTLAGSYEQYF,TGTGCCAGCAGTTGGACTCTAGCGGGGTCCTACGAGCAGTACTTC
TRBV19,-,-,TRBJ2-1,CASSITKSSYNEQFF,TGTGCCAGTAGTATAACAAAAAGCTCCTACAATGAGCAGTTCTTC
TRBV15,-,TRBD2,TRBJ2-2,CATSSGGRGVTGELFF,TGTGCCACCAGCAGTGGGGGACGGGGGGTCACCGGGGAGCTGTTTTTT
TRBV28,few,-,TRBJ1-1,CAMTDSLNTEAFF,TGTGCCATGACGGACAGCCTGAACACTGAAGCTTTCTTT
TRBV28,-,TRBD2,TRBJ2-1,CASTTSGAYNEQFF,TGTGCCAGCACCACTAGCGGAGCCTACAATGAGCAGTTCTTC
TRBV6-8,few,-,TRBJ1-5,CASSPHGGGNQPQHF,TGTGCCAGCAGCCCCCACGGGGGCGGCAATCAGCCCCAGCATTTT